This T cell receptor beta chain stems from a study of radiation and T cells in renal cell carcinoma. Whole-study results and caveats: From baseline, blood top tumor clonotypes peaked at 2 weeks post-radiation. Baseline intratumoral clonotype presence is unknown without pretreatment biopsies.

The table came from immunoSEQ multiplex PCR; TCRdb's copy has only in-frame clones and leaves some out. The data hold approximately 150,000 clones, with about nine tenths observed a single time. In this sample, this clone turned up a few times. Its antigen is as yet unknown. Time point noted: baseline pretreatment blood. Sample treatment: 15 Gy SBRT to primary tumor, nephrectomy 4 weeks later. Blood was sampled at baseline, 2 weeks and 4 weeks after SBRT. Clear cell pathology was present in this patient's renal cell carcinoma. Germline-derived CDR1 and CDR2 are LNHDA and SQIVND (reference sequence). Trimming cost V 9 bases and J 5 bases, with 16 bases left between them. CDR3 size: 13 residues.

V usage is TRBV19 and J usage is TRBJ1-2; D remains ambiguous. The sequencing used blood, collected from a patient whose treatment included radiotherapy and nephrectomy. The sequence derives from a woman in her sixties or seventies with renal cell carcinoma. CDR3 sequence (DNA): TGTGCCAGCAGGACCCCGGTGGGGTATGGCTACACCTTC. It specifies CASRTPVGYGYTF.